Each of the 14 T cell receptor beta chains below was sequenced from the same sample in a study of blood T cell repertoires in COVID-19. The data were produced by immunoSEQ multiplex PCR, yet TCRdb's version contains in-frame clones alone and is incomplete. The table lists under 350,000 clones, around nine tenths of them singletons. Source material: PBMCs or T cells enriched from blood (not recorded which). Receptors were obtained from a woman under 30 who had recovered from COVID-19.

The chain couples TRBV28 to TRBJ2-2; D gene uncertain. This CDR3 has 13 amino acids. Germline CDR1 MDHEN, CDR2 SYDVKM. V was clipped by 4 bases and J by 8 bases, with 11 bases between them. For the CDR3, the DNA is TGTGCCAGCAGTTCCCCGGGTTGGGGGGAGCTGTTTTTT. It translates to CASSSPGWGELFF.

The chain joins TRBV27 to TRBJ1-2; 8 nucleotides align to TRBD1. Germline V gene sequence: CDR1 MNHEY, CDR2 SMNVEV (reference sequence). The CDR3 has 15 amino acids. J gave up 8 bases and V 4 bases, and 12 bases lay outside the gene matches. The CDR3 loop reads CASSYRGTGGAGYTF. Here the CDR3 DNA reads TGTGCCAGCAGTTACCGCGGGACAGGCGGAGCCGGCTACACCTTC.

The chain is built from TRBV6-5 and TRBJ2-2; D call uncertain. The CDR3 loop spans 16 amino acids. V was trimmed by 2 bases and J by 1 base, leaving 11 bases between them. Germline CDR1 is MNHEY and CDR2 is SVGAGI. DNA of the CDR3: TGTGCCAGCAGTTACCCCCCCCCGAGGAACACCGGGGAGCTGTTTTTT. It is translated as CASSYPPPRNTGELFF.

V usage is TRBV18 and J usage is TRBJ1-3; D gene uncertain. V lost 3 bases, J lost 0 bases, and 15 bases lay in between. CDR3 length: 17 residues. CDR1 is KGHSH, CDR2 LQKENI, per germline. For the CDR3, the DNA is TGTGCCAGCTCACCTCTAGGAGTGATGAGCTCTGGAAACACCATATATTTT. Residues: CASSPLGVMSSGNTIYF. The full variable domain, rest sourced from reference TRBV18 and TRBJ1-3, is NAGVMQNPRHLVRRRGQEARLRCSPMKGHSHVYWYRQLPEEGLKFMVYLQKENIIDESGMPKERFSAEFPKEGPSILRIQQVVRGDSAAYFCASSPLGVMSSGNTIYFGEGSWLTVV.

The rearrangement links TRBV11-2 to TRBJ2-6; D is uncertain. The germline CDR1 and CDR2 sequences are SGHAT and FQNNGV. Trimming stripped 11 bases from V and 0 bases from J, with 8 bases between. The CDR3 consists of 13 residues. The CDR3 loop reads CAVGLSGANVLTF. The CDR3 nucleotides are TGTGCCGTTGGGCTCTCTGGGGCCAACGTCCTGACTTTC.

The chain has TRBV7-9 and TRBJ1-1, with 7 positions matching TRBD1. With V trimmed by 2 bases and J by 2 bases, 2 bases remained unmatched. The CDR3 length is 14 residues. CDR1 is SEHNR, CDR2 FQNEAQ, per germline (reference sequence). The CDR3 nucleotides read TGTGCCAGCAGCTTAATAGGGGGCAACACTGAAGCTTTCTTT. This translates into CASSLIGGNTEAFF.

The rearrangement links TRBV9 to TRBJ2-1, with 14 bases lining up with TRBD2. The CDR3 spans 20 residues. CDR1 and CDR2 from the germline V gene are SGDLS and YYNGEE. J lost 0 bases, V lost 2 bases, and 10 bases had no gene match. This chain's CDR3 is CASSVSGLAGDRVSYNEQFF. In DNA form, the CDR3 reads TGTGCCAGCAGCGTGTCGGGACTAGCGGGAGATCGGGTCTCCTACAATGAGCAGTTCTTC.

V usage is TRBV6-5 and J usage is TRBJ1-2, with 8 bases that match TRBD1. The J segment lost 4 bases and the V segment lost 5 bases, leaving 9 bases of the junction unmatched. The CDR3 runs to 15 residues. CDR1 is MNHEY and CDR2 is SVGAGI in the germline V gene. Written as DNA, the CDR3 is TGTGCCAGCAGTCTCGACAGGGGTCGAGGCTATGGCTACACCTTC. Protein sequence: CASSLDRGRGYGYTF.

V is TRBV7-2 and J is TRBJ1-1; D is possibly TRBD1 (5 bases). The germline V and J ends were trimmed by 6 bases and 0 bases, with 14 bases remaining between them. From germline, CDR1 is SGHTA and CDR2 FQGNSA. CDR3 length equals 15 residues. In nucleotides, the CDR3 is TGTGCCAGCAGACCACGACAGACCATGAACACTGAAGCTTTCTTT. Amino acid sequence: CASRPRQTMNTEAFF. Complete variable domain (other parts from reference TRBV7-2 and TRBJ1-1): GAGVSQSPSNKVTEKGKDVELRCDPISGHTALYWYRQSLGQGLEFLIYFQGNSAPDKSGLPSDRFSAERTGGSVSTLTIQRTQQEDSAVYLCASRPRQTMNTEAFFGQGTRLTVV.

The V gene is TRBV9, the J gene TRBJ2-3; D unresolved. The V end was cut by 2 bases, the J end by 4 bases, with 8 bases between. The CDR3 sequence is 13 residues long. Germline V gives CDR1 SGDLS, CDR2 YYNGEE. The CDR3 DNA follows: TGTGCCAGCAGCGTCCAGCGTTCAGATACGCAGTATTTT. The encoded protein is CASSVQRSDTQYF.

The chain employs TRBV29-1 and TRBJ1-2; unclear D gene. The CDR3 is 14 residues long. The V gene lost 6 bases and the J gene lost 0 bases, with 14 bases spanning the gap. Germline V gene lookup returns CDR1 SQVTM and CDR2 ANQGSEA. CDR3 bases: TGCAGCGTCTCCCCGAGGGCAGCTAACTATGGCTACACCTTC. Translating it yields CSVSPRAANYGYTF.

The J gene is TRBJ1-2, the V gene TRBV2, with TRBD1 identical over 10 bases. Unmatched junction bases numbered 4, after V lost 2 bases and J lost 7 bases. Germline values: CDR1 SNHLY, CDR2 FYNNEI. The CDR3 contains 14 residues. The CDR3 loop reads CASSERQGARGYTF. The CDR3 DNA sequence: TGTGCCAGCAGTGAAAGACAGGGGGCGCGTGGCTACACCTTC.

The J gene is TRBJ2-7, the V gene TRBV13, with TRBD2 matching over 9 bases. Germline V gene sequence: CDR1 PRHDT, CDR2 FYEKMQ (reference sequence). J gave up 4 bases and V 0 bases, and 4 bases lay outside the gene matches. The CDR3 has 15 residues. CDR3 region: CASSLGLAGRYEQYF. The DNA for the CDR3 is TGTGCCAGCAGCTTAGGACTAGCGGGCCGATACGAGCAGTACTTC.

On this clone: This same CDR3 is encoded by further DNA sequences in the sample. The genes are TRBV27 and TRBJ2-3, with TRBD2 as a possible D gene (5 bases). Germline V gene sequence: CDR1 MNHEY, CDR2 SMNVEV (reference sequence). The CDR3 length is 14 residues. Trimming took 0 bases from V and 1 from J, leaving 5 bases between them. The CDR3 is CASSLSRGTDTQYF. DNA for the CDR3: TGTGCCAGCAGTTTATCGAGGGGCACAGATACGCAGTATTTT.